The sequence of this T cell receptor (beta chain) was determined in a study of blood T cell repertoires in COVID-19. Background on the study: Acute and convalescent COVID-19 samples came from the United States, Italy and Spain. Nucleic acid was either cDNA or gDNA, and it came from T cells, B-cell-depleted T cells, or PBMCs.

Authors' data handling: Amplification of reference gene primers provided the estimated nucleated cell counts. Clones were sequenced by immunoSEQ multiplex PCR, and TCRdb holds only the in-frame ones, with some missing. V, J and clone size were drawn from that table, and D and trimming were deduced from the DNA. Of around 92,000 clones in the sample, approximately 83% were seen once. V dropped 6 bases and J dropped 1; count of bases not matched to a gene: 5. The CDR3 is made up of 15 amino acids. Per germline, CDR1 MNHNY and CDR2 SVGAGI (reference sequence). This clonotype was obtained from a woman of 80 years or more with acute or convalescent COVID-19. The rearrangement joins TRBV6-6 to TRBJ1-3; 8 bases are shared with TRBD1. Specimen: peripheral blood. The CDR3 sequence is CASRPTGGSGNTIYF. The CDR3, as DNA: TGTGCCAGCAGACCTACAGGGGGGTCTGGAAACACCATATATTTT.